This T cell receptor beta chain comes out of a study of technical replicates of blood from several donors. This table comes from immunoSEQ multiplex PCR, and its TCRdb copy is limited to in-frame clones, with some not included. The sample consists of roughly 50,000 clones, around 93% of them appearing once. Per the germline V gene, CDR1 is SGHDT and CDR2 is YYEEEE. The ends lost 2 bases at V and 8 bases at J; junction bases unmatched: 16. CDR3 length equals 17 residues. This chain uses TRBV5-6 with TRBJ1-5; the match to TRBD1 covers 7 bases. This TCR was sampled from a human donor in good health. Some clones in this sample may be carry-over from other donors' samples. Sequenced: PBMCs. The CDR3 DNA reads TGTGCCAGCAGCTTAACTGTGGGAGGCAGGGGGAGCGAGCCCCAGCATTTT. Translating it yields CASSLTVGGRGSEPQHF.